A single sample gave rise to the 19 T cell receptor beta chains below, sequenced in a study of neurological immune-mediated disorders. In TCRdb, the 5' RACE reads were re-called with MiXCR into one record per CDR3 protein. The data show some 76,000 distinct CDR3 sequences, 3% to 4% seen once. Source material: PBMCs. The receptor set was obtained from a woman aged 50 to 60 with multiple sclerosis.

This clonotype showed up many times. The V gene is TRBV12-3 or TRBV12-4, the J gene TRBJ1-1, with D hard to call. The V end was cut by 6 bases, the J end by 3 bases, with 11 bases between. CDR3 size: 13 residues. Here the CDR3 DNA reads TGTGCCAGCAGCCCTGGGAGTTACACTGAAGCTTTCTTT. Protein product: CASSPGSYTEAFF.

Ten or more counts support this clonotype. The chain links TRBV20-1 to TRBJ2-3; D assignment may be TRBD1 or TRBD2 (5 bases each). The CDR3 is 13 amino acids. V was shortened by 6 bases and J by 4 bases, with 14 bases between the two germline ends. From germline, CDR1 is DFQATT and CDR2 SNEGSKA (reference sequence). The CDR3 spells CSAQAGTADTQYF. CDR3 bases: TGCAGTGCCCAAGCCGGGACGGCAGATACGCAGTATTTT.

In this sample, this clonotype turned up many times. This chain links TRBV28 with TRBJ1-2, with TRBD1 identical over 7 bases. Germline V gene data show CDR1 as MDHEN and CDR2 as SYDVKM. The CDR3 loop spans 12 amino acids. J was trimmed by 8 bases and V by 5 bases; bases with no gene match: 5. For the CDR3, the DNA is TGTGCCAGCAGTGACAGGGTTTTGGGCTACACCTTC. Protein sequence: CASSDRVLGYTF.

This clonotype was seen repeatedly, ten times or more. This chain joins TRBV7-2 and TRBJ1-3, with TRBD1 as a possible D gene (6 bases). The CDR3 sequence is 16 residues long. The germline V gene encodes CDR1 SGHTA and CDR2 FQGNSA. The V and J ends lost 5 bases and 2 bases respectively, with 16 bases between them. CDR3 residues: CASSIHGQPAGNTIYF. The CDR3 DNA sequence: TGTGCCAGCAGCATACATGGACAGCCTGCTGGAAACACCATATATTTT.

This clonotype was found a few times. The chain links TRBV18 to TRBJ2-5; possibly TRBD2 for D (6 bases). The CDR3 sequence is 14 residues long. V was cut by 0 bases and J by 8 bases, with 13 bases left in between. Germline values: CDR1 KGHSH, CDR2 LQKENI. The CDR3 sequence: CASSPPGGAETQYF. CDR3 coding DNA: TGTGCCAGCTCACCACCAGGAGGGGCGGAAACCCAGTACTTC.

This clonotype came up many times. The rearrangement joins TRBV19 to TRBJ1-1, with 7 bases matching TRBD1. The V and J ends lost 4 bases and 1 base, in that order; junction bases with no gene match: 0. Germline CDR1 LNHDA, CDR2 SQIVND (reference sequence). The CDR3 has 13 residues. The CDR3 region is CASSNRGNTEAFF. CDR3 in DNA: TGTGCCAGTAGTAACAGGGGGAACACTGAAGCTTTCTTT.

This clonotype was observed many times. The junction does not match germline at one end; this may be a read error. The chain has TRBV20-1 and TRBJ1-5; D unclear. The CDR3 length is 13 residues. The germline V gene encodes CDR1 DFQATT and CDR2 SNEGSKA (reference sequence). The CDR3 coding sequence is TGCAGTGCTATCCCCACGCCCGGGTGGACCCAGAATTTT. Translation gives CSAIPTPGWTQNF.

This clonotype was seen many times. The chain is built from TRBV28 and TRBJ2-2, with a weak D call TRBD1 (5 bases). CDR1 and CDR2 (germline): MDHEN, SYDVKM. The V gene lost 5 bases and the J gene lost 5 bases, with 12 bases spanning the gap. The CDR3 length is 14 residues. This CDR3 is CASSTSRVTGELFF. CDR3 DNA: TGTGCCAGCAGTACCTCCAGGGTGACCGGGGAGCTGTTTTTT.

This clonotype was observed many times. This rearrangement joins TRBV7-8 to TRBJ1-1; the D is unclear. The V gene's germline CDR1 is SGHVS and CDR2 FQNEAQ. CDR3 length: 12 residues. The ends were cut back, 3 bases at V and 1 base at J, with 3 bases in the middle. DNA of the CDR3: TGTGCCAGCAGCTTTACGAACACTGAAGCTTTCTTT. This gives the protein CASSFTNTEAFF.

This clonotype has ten or more counts. This chain links TRBV5-1 with TRBJ2-7; 8 bases line up with TRBD2. Trimming at V came to 4 bases and at J to 2 bases, leaving 11 bases not matched to a gene. Germline CDR1 SGHRS, CDR2 YFSETQ. The length of the CDR3 is 16 residues. The CDR3 sequence is CASSPRGGRGPYEQYF. The CDR3 bases are TGCGCCAGCAGCCCTCGGGGGGGAAGGGGCCCCTACGAGCAGTACTTC.

Ten or more counts support this clonotype. The chain has TRBV15 and TRBJ2-5; no reliable D call. The germline V and J ends were trimmed by 0 bases and 6 bases, with 11 bases remaining between them. Germline V lookup: CDR1 LNHNV, CDR2 YYDKDF (reference sequence). CDR3 size: 14 residues. CDR3 sequence reads: CATSRDRQWKTQYF. In DNA, the CDR3 is TGTGCCACCAGCAGAGATCGGCAGTGGAAGACCCAGTACTTC.

This clonotype was seen repeatedly, ten times or more. The chain carries TRBV7-9 and TRBJ1-4; D remains unclear. CDR3 size: 15 residues. Germline lookup yields CDR1 SEHNR and CDR2 FQNEAQ (reference sequence). The V and J ends lost 2 bases and 3 bases respectively, with 10 bases between them. CDR3 loop: CASSLLPGPNEKLFF. DNA for the CDR3: TGTGCCAGCAGCTTATTGCCCGGACCTAATGAAAAACTGTTTTTT.

This clonotype was found many times. This chain links TRBV7-9 with TRBJ1-3; the match to TRBD1 covers 7 bases. The CDR3 runs to 16 residues. Germline V gives CDR1 SEHNR, CDR2 FQNEAQ (reference sequence). V was clipped by 3 bases and J by 2 bases; unmatched bases: 7. This CDR3 reads CASSFSRQGAGNTIYF. CDR3 nucleotides: TGTGCCAGCAGCTTCTCGAGACAGGGAGCTGGAAACACCATATATTTT.

This clonotype turned up a few times. The chain carries TRBV12-3 or TRBV12-4 and TRBJ2-5, with 11 nucleotides matching TRBD2. This CDR3 contains 16 residues. Trimming at V came to 6 bases and at J to 1 base, leaving 7 bases not matched to a gene. The CDR3 is CASRSGLAGLQETQYF. As DNA, the CDR3 is TGTGCCAGCAGGTCTGGACTAGCGGGCCTCCAAGAGACCCAGTACTTC.

There are many counts of this clonotype. The CDR3 region is CSARDWQVAEKLFF. For the CDR3, the DNA is TGCAGTGCTAGAGATTGGCAGGTGGCTGAAAAACTGTTTTTT. The chain carries TRBV20-1 and TRBJ1-4; D is unclear. The V gene lost 0 bases and the J gene lost 7 bases, with 12 bases spanning the gap. The CDR3 spans 14 residues. CDR1 and CDR2 from the germline V gene are DFQATT and SNEGSKA (reference sequence).

This clonotype was picked up many times. This rearrangement joins TRBV18 to TRBJ1-4; unclear D gene. This CDR3 contains 12 residues. Per germline, CDR1 KGHSH and CDR2 LQKENI. V was trimmed by 3 bases and J by 8 bases, leaving 7 bases between them. The CDR3 loop is CASSPAPEKLFF. In DNA, the CDR3 is TGTGCCAGCTCACCGGCACCCGAAAAACTGTTTTTT.

In its sample, this clonotype was seen many times. This chain joins TRBV5-1 and TRBJ1-6, with TRBD1 as a possible D gene (5 bases). The CDR3 contains 14 residues. Between the trimmed V and J ends, which lost 3 bases and 6 bases, there was a span of 10 bases. Germline V gene sequence: CDR1 SGHRS, CDR2 YFSETQ. CDR3 loop: CASSSRDGNSPLHF. The CDR3 DNA reads as TGCGCCAGCAGCTCCCGGGACGGTAATTCACCCCTCCACTTT.

This clonotype was counted at least ten times. The rearrangement uses TRBV7-9 and TRBJ1-1; D is unresolved. CDR1 is SEHNR and CDR2 is FQNEAQ in the germline V gene (reference sequence). CDR3 length equals 14 residues. V lost 5 bases, J lost 0 bases, and 10 bases lay in between. As DNA, the CDR3 is TGTGCCAGCAGCGCCGACGAAATGAACACTGAAGCTTTCTTT. Amino acids: CASSADEMNTEAFF.

The sample holds many counts of this clonotype. This sequence joins TRBV20-1 and TRBJ1-1, with TRBD1 matching 12 bases. Germline CDR1 reads DFQATT; CDR2 reads SNEGSKA (reference sequence). The CDR3 sequence is 14 residues long. Trimming cost V 0 bases and J 13 bases; bases outside gene matches: 9. CDR3 loop: CSARDSIRDRGLFF. CDR3 coding DNA: TGCAGTGCTAGAGATTCGATCCGGGACAGGGGGCTTTTCTTT.